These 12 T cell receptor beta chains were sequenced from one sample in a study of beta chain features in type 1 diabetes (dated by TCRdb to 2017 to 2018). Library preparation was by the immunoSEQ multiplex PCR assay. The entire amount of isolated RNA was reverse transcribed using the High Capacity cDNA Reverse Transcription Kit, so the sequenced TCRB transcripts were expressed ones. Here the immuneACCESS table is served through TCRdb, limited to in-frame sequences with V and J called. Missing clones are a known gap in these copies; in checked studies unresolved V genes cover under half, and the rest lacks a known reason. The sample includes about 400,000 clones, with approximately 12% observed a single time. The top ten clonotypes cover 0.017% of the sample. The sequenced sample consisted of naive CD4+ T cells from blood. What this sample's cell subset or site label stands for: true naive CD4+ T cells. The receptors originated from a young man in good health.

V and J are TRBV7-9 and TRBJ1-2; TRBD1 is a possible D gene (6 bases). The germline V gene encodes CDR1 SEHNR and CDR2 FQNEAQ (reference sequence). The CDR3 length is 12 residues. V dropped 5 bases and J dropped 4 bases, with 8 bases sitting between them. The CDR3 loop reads CASSEDSYGYTF. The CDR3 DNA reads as TGTGCCAGCAGCGAGGACAGCTATGGCTACACCTTC.

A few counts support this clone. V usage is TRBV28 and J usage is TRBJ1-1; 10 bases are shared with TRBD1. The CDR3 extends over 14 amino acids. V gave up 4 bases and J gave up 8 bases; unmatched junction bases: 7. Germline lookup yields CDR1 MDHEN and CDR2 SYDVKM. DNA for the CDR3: TGTGCCAGCAGTTCCGGACAGGGGGGACAGGAAGCTTTCTTT. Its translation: CASSSGQGGQEAFF.

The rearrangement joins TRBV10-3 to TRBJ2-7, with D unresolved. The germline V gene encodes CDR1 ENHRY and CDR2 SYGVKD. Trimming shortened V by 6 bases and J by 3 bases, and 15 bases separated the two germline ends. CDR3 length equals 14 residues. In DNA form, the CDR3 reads TGTGCCATCAGGGGCGATAAATCTATCTACGAGCAGTACTTC. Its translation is CAIRGDKSIYEQYF.

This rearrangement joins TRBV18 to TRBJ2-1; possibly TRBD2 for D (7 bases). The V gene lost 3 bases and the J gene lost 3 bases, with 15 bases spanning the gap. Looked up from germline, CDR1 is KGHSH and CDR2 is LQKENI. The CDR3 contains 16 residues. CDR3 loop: CASSPVGGRNYNEQFF. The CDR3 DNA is TGTGCCAGCTCACCCGTCGGGGGGCGAAACTACAATGAGCAGTTCTTC.

CDR3 in DNA: TGTGCCAGCAGCCCTAACTGGACAGGGCCCACTGAAGCTTTCTTT. Its translation is CASSPNWTGPTEAFF. The rearrangement links TRBV7-8 to TRBJ1-1; TRBD1 agrees at 8 bases. CDR1 is SGHVS, CDR2 FQNEAQ, per germline. The CDR3 spans 15 residues. V gave up 5 bases and J gave up 4 bases; unmatched junction bases: 9. The whole variable domain, filled in from reference TRBV7-8 and TRBJ1-1, reads GAGVSQSPRYKVAKRGQDVALRCDPISGHVSLFWYQQALGQGPEFLTYFQNEAQLDKSGLPSDRFFAERPEGSVSTLKIQRTQQEDSAVYLCASSPNWTGPTEAFFGQGTRLTVV.

CDR3: CAWGHRDGYTF. The DNA for the CDR3 is TGTGCCTGGGGACATCGAGATGGCTACACCTTC. The genes are TRBV30 and TRBJ1-2; TRBD1 might be the D (5 bases). Germline-derived CDR1 and CDR2 are GTSNPN and SVGIG (reference sequence). The CDR3 spans 11 residues. Trimming pared 5 bases from V and 6 bases from J, leaving 10 bases between.

The CDR3 DNA reads as TGTGCCAGTAGTATATCCCGCGCCATTAAAACCCAGTACTTC. Its translation is CASSISRAIKTQYF. The rearrangement joins TRBV19 to TRBJ2-5; D is unclear. Germline V CDR1 and CDR2: LNHDA, SQIVND (reference sequence). This CDR3 is built from 14 residues. V lost 2 bases and J 8 bases, leaving 15 bases between the germline ends.

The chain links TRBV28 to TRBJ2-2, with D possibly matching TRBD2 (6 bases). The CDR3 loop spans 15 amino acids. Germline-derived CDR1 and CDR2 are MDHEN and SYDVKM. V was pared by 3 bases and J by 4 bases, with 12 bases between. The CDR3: CASSFRGFITGELFF. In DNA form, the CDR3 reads TGTGCCAGCAGTTTTCGGGGGTTTATCACCGGGGAGCTGTTTTTT.

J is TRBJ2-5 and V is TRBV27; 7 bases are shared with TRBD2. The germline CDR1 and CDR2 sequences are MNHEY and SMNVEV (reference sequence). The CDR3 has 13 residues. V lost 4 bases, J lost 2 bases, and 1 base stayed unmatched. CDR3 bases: TGTGCCAGCAGTTGGGGGGGACAAGAGACCCAGTACTTC. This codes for CASSWGGQETQYF.

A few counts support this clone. CDR3 amino acids: CASSPGDRETQYF. CDR3 DNA: TGTGCCAGCAGCCCGGGGGACAGGGAGACCCAGTACTTC. The chain uses TRBV7-2 and TRBJ2-5; TRBD1 matches at 8 bases. V trimming: 5 bases; J trimming: 5 bases; junction bases outside the gene matches: 4. The CDR3 has 13 amino acids. Looked up from germline, CDR1 is SGHTA and CDR2 is FQGNSA.

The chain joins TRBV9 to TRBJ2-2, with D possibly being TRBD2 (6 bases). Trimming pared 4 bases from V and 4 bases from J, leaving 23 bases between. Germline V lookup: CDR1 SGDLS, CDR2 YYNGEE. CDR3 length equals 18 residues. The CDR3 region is CASSPPGGTSKSTGELFF. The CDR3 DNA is TGTGCCAGCAGCCCTCCTGGGGGGACCTCAAAAAGCACCGGGGAGCTGTTTTTT.

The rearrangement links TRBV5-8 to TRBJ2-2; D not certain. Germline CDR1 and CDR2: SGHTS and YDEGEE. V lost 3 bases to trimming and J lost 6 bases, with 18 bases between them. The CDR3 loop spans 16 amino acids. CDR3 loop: CASSSIGLGAAGELFF. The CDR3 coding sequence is TGTGCCAGCAGCTCTATTGGCTTGGGCGCTGCCGGGGAGCTGTTTTTT.